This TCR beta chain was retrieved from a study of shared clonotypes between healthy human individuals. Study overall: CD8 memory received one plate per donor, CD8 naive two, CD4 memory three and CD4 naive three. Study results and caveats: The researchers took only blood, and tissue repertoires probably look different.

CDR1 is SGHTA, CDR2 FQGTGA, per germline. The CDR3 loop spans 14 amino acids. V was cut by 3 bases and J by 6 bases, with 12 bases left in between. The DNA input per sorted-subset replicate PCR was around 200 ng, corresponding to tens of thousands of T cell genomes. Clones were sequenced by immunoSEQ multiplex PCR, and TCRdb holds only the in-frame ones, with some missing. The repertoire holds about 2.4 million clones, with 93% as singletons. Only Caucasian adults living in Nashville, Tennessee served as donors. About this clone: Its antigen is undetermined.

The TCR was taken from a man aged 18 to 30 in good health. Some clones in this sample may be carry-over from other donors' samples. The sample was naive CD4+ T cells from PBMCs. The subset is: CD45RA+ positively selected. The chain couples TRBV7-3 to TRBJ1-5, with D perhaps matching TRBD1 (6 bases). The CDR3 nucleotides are TGTGCCAGCAGCTTGGACAGCCCAGGTCAGCCCCAGCATTTT. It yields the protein CASSLDSPGQPQHF.